The next 8 T cell receptor beta chains were all read from a single sample in a study of Graves' ophthalmopathy and Graves' hyperthyroidism. Amplification targeted the TCR beta CDR3 regions, with RNA transcripts as the source material. The first-round RT-PCR employed HTBI primers together with the Qiagen OneStep RT-PCR kit. A multiplex PCR was then performed as the second round. Using its own MiXCR run on the multiplex PCR reads, TCRdb lists one record per CDR3 protein. Of around 400,000 distinct CDR3 sequences listed, around 17% are singletons. The sample was peripheral blood. These receptor sequences come from a woman between 18 and 29 years old with Graves' ophthalmopathy.

This clonotype has ten or more counts. For the CDR3, the DNA is TGTGCCTGGCGGCCAGGGCCGTCCTACGAGCAGTACTTC. Its translation is CAWRPGPSYEQYF. The chain links TRBV30 to TRBJ2-7; maybe TRBD1 (5 bases). CDR1 is GTSNPN and CDR2 is SVGIG in the germline V gene (reference sequence). This CDR3 comprises 13 residues. Between the trimmed V and J ends, which lost 5 bases and 1 base, there was a span of 12 bases.

This clonotype was picked up a small number of times. The chain has TRBV6-2 or TRBV6-3 and TRBJ1-1; maybe TRBD1 (6 bases). CDR1 and CDR2 from the germline V gene are MNHEY and SVGEGT. Trimming pared 5 bases from V and 0 bases from J, leaving 16 bases between. The length of the CDR3 is 16 residues. CDR3: CASSPKTGVMNTEAFF. For the CDR3, the DNA is TGTGCCAGCAGTCCTAAGACAGGAGTGATGAACACTGAAGCTTTCTTT.

The gene calls are TRBV7-2 and TRBJ2-2, with 9 bases identical to TRBD2. The junction had 5 bases not matched to a gene; V was cut back by 3 bases and J by 6 bases. The CDR3 runs to 15 residues. Germline V CDR1 and CDR2: SGHTA, FQGNSA. This CDR3 reads CASSFGGGAAGELFF. CDR3 DNA sequence: TGTGCCAGCAGCTTTGGCGGGGGGGCGGCCGGGGAGCTGTTTTTT.

This clonotype was seen ten or more times. This chain joins TRBV10-1 and TRBJ2-3; D is perhaps TRBD2 (6 bases). The V end lost 0 bases, the J end lost 0 bases, and 10 bases lay between the germline ends. Germline assignment: CDR1 WNHNN and CDR2 SYGVQD (reference sequence). This CDR3 has 16 residues. The CDR3 reads CASSESRGLSTDTQYF. For the CDR3, the DNA is TGCGCCAGCAGTGAGTCGAGGGGACTCAGCACAGATACGCAGTATTTT.

V usage is TRBV7-9 and J usage is TRBJ1-5, with a weak D call TRBD1 (5 bases). This CDR3 has 13 amino acids. Per germline, CDR1 SEHNR and CDR2 FQNEAQ (reference sequence). V lost 5 bases to trimming and J lost 10 bases, with 15 bases between them. The CDR3 spells CASSLTDTSPQHF. In DNA, the CDR3 is TGTGCCAGCAGCCTCACGGACACCAGTCCCCAGCATTTT.

There are many counts of this clonotype. V is TRBV6-2 or TRBV6-3 and J is TRBJ2-7; no clear D gene. Trimming took 2 bases from V and 0 from J, leaving 14 bases between them. This CDR3 has 16 amino acids. The germline gives CDR1 MNHEY, CDR2 SVGEGT. The CDR3 nucleotides read TGTGCCAGCAGTTACCTCCCATGGACGGCCTCCTACGAGCAGTACTTC. Translated, it gives CASSYLPWTASYEQYF.

This clonotype has ten or more counts. The J gene is TRBJ2-7, the V gene TRBV7-2, with TRBD1 matching over 8 bases. Per germline, CDR1 SGHTA and CDR2 FQGNSA. J lost 0 bases, V lost 5 bases, and 9 bases had no gene match. This CDR3 is built from 16 residues. CDR3 coding DNA: TGTGCCAGCAGCCTTCGACAGGGGCTAAGCTCCTACGAGCAGTACTTC. Translating it yields CASSLRQGLSSYEQYF.

This clonotype was seen at least ten times. The chain recombines TRBV19 with TRBJ2-2, with D tentatively TRBD2 (5 bases). The V end was cut by 8 bases, the J end by 0 bases, with 13 bases between. The CDR3 consists of 15 residues. The germline V gene encodes CDR1 LNHDA and CDR2 SQIVND (reference sequence). The CDR3 protein is CASRGRFANTGELFF. The DNA for the CDR3 is TGTGCCAGTCGAGGGCGTTTCGCGAACACCGGGGAGCTGTTTTTT. The full variable domain, its missing parts supplied by reference TRBV19 and TRBJ2-2, is DGGITQSPKYLFRKEGQNVTLSCEQNLNHDAMYWYRQDPGQGLRLIYYSQIVNDFQKGDIAEGYSVSREKKESFPLTVTSAQKNPTAFYLCASRGRFANTGELFFGEGSRLTVL.